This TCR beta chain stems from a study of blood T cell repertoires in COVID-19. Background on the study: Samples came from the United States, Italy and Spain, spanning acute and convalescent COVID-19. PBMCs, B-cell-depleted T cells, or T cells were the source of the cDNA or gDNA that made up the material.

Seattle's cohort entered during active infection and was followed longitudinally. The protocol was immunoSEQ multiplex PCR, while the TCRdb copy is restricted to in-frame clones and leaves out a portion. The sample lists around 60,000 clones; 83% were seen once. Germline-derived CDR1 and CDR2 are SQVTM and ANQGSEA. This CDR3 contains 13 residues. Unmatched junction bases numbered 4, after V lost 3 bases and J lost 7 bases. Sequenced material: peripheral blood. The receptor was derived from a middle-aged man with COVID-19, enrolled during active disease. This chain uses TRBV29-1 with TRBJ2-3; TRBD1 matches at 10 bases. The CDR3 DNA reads TGCAGCGTTGAGGGACAGGGGCGTAATACGCAGTATTTT. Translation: CSVEGQGRNTQYF.